This is a list of T cell receptor beta chains from one sample in a study of cytomegalovirus exposure and HLA in healthy donors. Here immunoSEQ multiplex PCR was the method, and the copy in TCRdb shows in-frame clones only, minus some. The table has 90,000 to 150,000 clones, around 77% seen once. Input material: PBMCs. The source of these receptors is a human donor in good health. CDR3s include the opening cysteine and the closing phenylalanine or tryptophan. A D gene is named only where the DNA matches it firmly. Clone size is stated in some rows and not others, as once, few, many or a class when expanded.

V	J	size	D	DNA	CDR3
TRBV19	TRBJ1-5	.	TRBD1	TGTGCCAGTAGTAACAGGGGGCGCGGGGATAGCAATCAGCCCCAGCATTTT	CASSNRGRGDSNQPQHF
TRBV25-1	TRBJ2-6	once	.	TGTGCCAGCAGTGAAACGGGTCGCTGGGCCAACGTCCTGACTTTC	CASSETGRWANVLTF
TRBV5-1	TRBJ2-7	.	.	TGCGCCAGCAGCTACACAGATTCCTCCTACGAGCAGTACTTC	CASSYTDSSYEQYF
TRBV6-5	TRBJ1-3	.	.	TGTGCCAGCAGTTACGACTTGAGCTCTGGAAACACCATATATTTT	CASSYDLSSGNTIYF
TRBV13	TRBJ2-1	.	.	TGTGCCAGCAGCTTAGGCCGCACTTATTACAATGAGCAGTTCTTC	CASSLGRTYYNEQFF
TRBV19	TRBJ2-2	.	TRBD2	TGTGCCAGTAGTATCCGTAAGGTAGCGGGAATAACCGGGGAGCTGTTTTTT	CASSIRKVAGITGELFF
TRBV6-6	TRBJ1-1	.	TRBD1	TGTGCCAGCGATGACAGGGGGAACACTGAAGCTTTCTTT	CASDDRGNTEAFF
TRBV11-3	TRBJ2-1	.	TRBD1	TGTGCCAGCAGCCCGGGGACAGGATACAATGAGCAGTTCTTC	CASSPGTGYNEQFF
TRBV30	TRBJ1-3	.	TRBD1	TGTGCCTGGTCGACAGGGGGCTCTGGAAACACCATATATTTT	CAWSTGGSGNTIYF
TRBV6-5	TRBJ2-5	once	.	TGTGCCAGCAGTTACTCGGCTTACCAAGAGACCCAGTACTTC	CASSYSAYQETQYF
TRBV11-2	TRBJ2-7	.	TRBD2	TGTGCCAGCAGCTTAGGCGGACTAGCGGGAGTGTACGAGCAGTACTTC	CASSLGGLAGVYEQYF
TRBV6-5	TRBJ2-5	few	TRBD2	TGTGCCAGCAGCATATTCTCGGGGGGAACCCAGTACTTC	CASSIFSGGTQYF
TRBV19	TRBJ1-1	.	.	TGTGCCACCTCCTCCCTGGGATTGGGAGGCACTGAAGCTTTCTTT	CATSSLGLGGTEAFF
TRBV28	TRBJ1-1	.	.	TGTGCCAGCAGTTTTAGGGGATACACTGAAGCTTTCTTT	CASSFRGYTEAFF
TRBV9	TRBJ2-7	.	.	TGTGCCAGCAGCTTGGGGGGAGGTGGCGAGCAGTACTTC	CASSLGGGGEQYF
TRBV9	TRBJ1-4	.	.	TGTGCCAGCAGCGTAGAAAGGACGGGTTCGGGGGAAAAACTGTTTTTT	CASSVERTGSGEKLFF
TRBV27	TRBJ2-7	.	TRBD1	TGTGCCAGCAGTAAGGGACAGGAGGCCCACTACGAGCAGTACTTC	CASSKGQEAHYEQYF
TRBV27	TRBJ2-3	.	TRBD2	TGTGCCAGCAGTCCGACTAGCGGGGTCAGCACAGATACGCAGTATTTT	CASSPTSGVSTDTQYF
TRBV28	TRBJ1-1	.	TRBD1	TGTGCCAGCCGAGGGGACAGCCTTATAGTCCCTGAAGCTTTCTTT	CASRGDSLIVPEAFF
TRBV10-3	TRBJ2-1	.	TRBD2	TGTGCCATCAGTGAGTCGACTAGCGGAGGTAAATACAATGAGCAGTTCTTC	CAISESTSGGKYNEQFF
TRBV6-1	TRBJ2-7	.	TRBD1	TGTGCCAGCAGTTATCGCGACAGGGGCTACGAGCAGTACTTC	CASSYRDRGYEQYF
TRBV5-1	TRBJ2-7	.	TRBD2	TGCGCCAGCAGCTTGGTAGTAGCGGGAGAAATCGACGAGCAGTACTTC	CASSLVVAGEIDEQYF
TRBV10-2	TRBJ2-6	.	.	TGCGCCAGCAGAGCCCTAGCAGGTGGGGCCAACGTCCTGACTTTC	CASRALAGGANVLTF
TRBV5-4	TRBJ2-7	.	TRBD1	TGTGCCAGCAGCAGGGACAGGGGCAACTACGAGCAGTACTTC	CASSRDRGNYEQYF
TRBV28	TRBJ2-6	once	.	TGTGCCAGCAGTTTGAGAGGGGGAAGTGGGGCCAACGTCCTGACTTTC	CASSLRGGSGANVLTF
TRBV28	TRBJ1-5	.	.	TGTGCCAGCAGTTTATGGGCGGGAGATCAGCCCCAGCATTTT	CASSLWAGDQPQHF
TRBV19	TRBJ2-2	.	.	TGTGCCAGTAGTATAGGAGGGACTCATGGATACACCGGGGAGCTGTTTTTT	CASSIGGTHGYTGELFF
TRBV6-6	TRBJ2-5	.	TRBD1	TGTGCCAGCAGCACGACAGGGGTGGAGACCCAGTACTTC	CASSTTGVETQYF
TRBV18	TRBJ2-1	.	TRBD2	TGTGCCAGCTCACCAGGACTAGCTTCCTACAATGAGCAGTTCTTC	CASSPGLASYNEQFF
TRBV7-8	TRBJ2-1	.	TRBD2	TGTGCCAGCAGCTTAGGGGCTAGCGGGAGCGGCAATGAGCAGTTCTTC	CASSLGASGSGNEQFF
TRBV4-1	TRBJ2-5	.	TRBD2	TGCGCCAGCAGCCAAGGGTGGACTAGCCAAGAGACCCAGTACTTC	CASSQGWTSQETQYF
TRBV28	TRBJ2-4	.	.	TGTGCCAGCAGTTTAATAGGCAAGGGAGACATTCAGTACTTC	CASSLIGKGDIQYF
TRBV6-6	TRBJ1-1	.	TRBD1	TGTGCCAGCAGTTACTCGACAGGGCTCACTGAAGCTTTCTTT	CASSYSTGLTEAFF
TRBV5-8	TRBJ2-7	once	TRBD1	TGTGCCAGCAGCTGGTTCATCGGGACAGGGCCACGAGAGCAGTACTTC	CASSWFIGTGPREQYF
TRBV9	TRBJ1-1	.	.	TGTGCCAGCAGCGTGGGGGGGCTTAGTACTGAAGCTTTCTTT	CASSVGGLSTEAFF
TRBV4-1	TRBJ1-6	once	TRBD1	TGCGCCAGCAGCCAAGTTACCCCGGGACAGAATTCACCCCTCCACTTT	CASSQVTPGQNSPLHF
TRBV5-1	TRBJ2-3	.	TRBD2	TGCGCCAGCAGCTTGAGGGCAGGGGGGACTAGCGGGAGGCGCACAGATACGCAGTATTTT	CASSLRAGGTSGRRTDTQYF
TRBV11-2	TRBJ1-3	.	TRBD1	TGTGCCAGCAGCGTGGGACAGGTTGGAAACACCATATATTTT	CASSVGQVGNTIYF
TRBV14	TRBJ2-7	.	.	TGTGCCAGCAGCCAAGACCAGGTAACCTACGAGCAGTACTTC	CASSQDQVTYEQYF
TRBV9	TRBJ2-5	few	.	TGTGCCAGCAGCGTGGGACAATTCCAAGAGACCCAGTACTTC	CASSVGQFQETQYF
TRBV10-3	TRBJ2-7	.	TRBD1	TGTGCCATCAGTGAACCGGGACAGGGAACCTACGAGCAGTACTTC	CAISEPGQGTYEQYF
TRBV7-9	TRBJ1-1	.	.	TGTGCCAGCAGCCTGGGCCGGGCAGGGGCTAACACTGAAGCTTTCTTT	CASSLGRAGANTEAFF
TRBV7-8	TRBJ2-5	.	.	TGTGCCAGCAGCTTAGGGCGTCTAGATGAGACCCAGTACTTC	CASSLGRLDETQYF
TRBV7-8	TRBJ2-7	once	TRBD1	TGTGCCAGCAGCAATAATCAGGGGGCTGGATACGAGCAGTACTTC	CASSNNQGAGYEQYF
TRBV5-8	TRBJ2-2	few	TRBD2	TGTGCCAACGCACAAAGTTCCGGGACTAGAAACGGGGAGCTGTTTTTT	CANAQSSGTRNGELFF
TRBV28	TRBJ2-7	.	.	TGTGCCAGCTGCCAATTTGACAGAGCCTACGAGCAGTACTTC	CASCQFDRAYEQYF
TRBV5-1	TRBJ1-2	.	TRBD1	TGCGCCAGCAGCCCTTATCGGACAGGGAATAACTATGGCTACACCTTC	CASSPYRTGNNYGYTF
TRBV7-6	TRBJ2-7	.	.	TGTGCCAGCAGCTTATATGAGTTGTCCGAGCAGTACTTC	CASSLYELSEQYF
TRBV6-1	TRBJ2-7	.	TRBD1	TGTGCCGGGAAGGGACAGGGGGCGTGGGAGCAGTACTTC	CAGKGQGAWEQYF
TRBV19	TRBJ1-1	.	TRBD1	TGTGCCACGACAGGGGGCGCCATGAACACTGAAGCTTTCTTT	CATTGGAMNTEAFF
TRBV7-9	TRBJ2-7	.	.	TGTGCCAGCAGCCCTGGGACTGCTCGACCCGAGCAGTACTTC	CASSPGTARPEQYF
TRBV11-1	TRBJ2-7	.	TRBD2	TGTGCCAGCAGCTTAAATGTAGCGGGAGCCGAGCAGTACTTC	CASSLNVAGAEQYF
TRBV12-5	TRBJ1-1	.	.	TGTGCTAGTGGTATGAACAGGGAAAGGAACACTGAAGCTTTCTTT	CASGMNRERNTEAFF